This TCR beta chain was sequenced during a study of monozygotic twins with cystic fibrosis. Findings and limits, study-wide: V usage most resembled the co-twin in 13 of 16 pairs. Age, concordance and disease severity did not associate with shared CDR3 numbers. Median Simpson clonality of approximately 0.0091 suggested naive T cells predominated.

Germline V gene sequence: CDR1 SGHNT, CDR2 YYREEE (reference sequence). V dropped 4 bases and J dropped 2; count of bases not matched to a gene: 7. The CDR3 extends over 15 amino acids. TCRdb's copy holds only in-frame clones and misses some; the assay was immunoSEQ multiplex PCR. The sample has tens of thousands of clones, about 90% seen once. In regard to this clone: Antigen specificity is unknown.

The clonotype was recovered from a boy between 2 and 10 years old with cystic fibrosis. The sample comprised blood. The chain is built from TRBV5-4 and TRBJ1-1, with 8 bases fitting TRBD1. The CDR3 region is CASSPGQAVNTEAFF. DNA of the CDR3: TGTGCCAGCAGCCCGGGACAGGCGGTCAACACTGAAGCTTTCTTT.